This T cell receptor beta chain was sequenced during a study of vaccination and CD4 T cells after COVID-19. Whole-study context: Stimulation of cells relied on overlapping spike peptides derived from SARS-CoV-2, HCoV-NL63, HCoV-OC43 and HCoV-229E.

Treatment reported: 10-day PBMC culture with coronavirus spike peptide pools or control peptides (ViraFEST assay). As for this clonotype: What it binds is not known.

The study sequenced cultured CD4+ T cell DNA using the Oncomine TCR Beta short-read assay. Using its own MiXCR run on the PCR reads, TCRdb lists one record per CDR3 protein. This repertoire shows more than 20,000 distinct CDR3 sequences, roughly three fifths found once; its top ten account for about 14%. The sequenced sample was CD4+ T cells from blood, cultured in vitro, obtained after SARS-CoV-2 vaccination. This clonotype originated in a human donor who received a COVID-19 vaccine.

For the CDR3, the DNA is TGCAGTGCTAGTCCAGTCGGGGGAGGAGCCAAAAACATTCAGTACTTC. Protein: CSASPVGGGAKNIQYF. The J gene is TRBJ2-4, the V gene TRBV20-1; a possible D gene is TRBD2 (6 bases). Germline values: CDR1 DFQATT, CDR2 SNEGSKA (reference sequence). The V gene lost 3 bases and the J gene lost 0 bases, with 15 bases spanning the gap. The CDR3 runs 16 residues.